This entry features one T cell receptor beta chain sequence. One base away lies a much larger clone, so this may be a sequencing read error. The same CDR3 also results from other DNA sequences found in this sample. This entry is derived from a study of blood T cell repertoires in acute mononucleosis (dated by TCRdb to 2018 to 2020). At the level of the whole study: Acute-phase samples, which represented the primary response, were collected within 2 weeks of symptom onset. During acute infection, mean YVL-BR-specific and GLC-BM-specific cells made up about 2.1% and 1% of blood CD8 T cells. Mean blood EBV load was about 4 log10 genome copies per million B cells during acute infection and around 2.5 at convalescence. General study outcomes and caveats: The low acute-to-convalescent clonotype overlap might be partly explained by sampling error, because only a fraction of each donor's blood was analyzed. For BRLF1 (YVL-BR), TCRalpha CDR3 motifs played a dominant role and TCRbeta a minimal role in TCR repertoire selection. Persistence into convalescence was observed for only about 8.6% of unique acute clonotypes, yet most of the response was made up by these persisting clonotypes, and the remaining acute clonotypes were seemingly replaced by new diverse de novo clonotypes. With just three donors in the cohort, the group averages were based on very few individuals.

Spanning cysteine to phenylalanine, the CDR3 consists of 13 amino acids. Of all the DNA, just the CDR3 is kept, 39 bases in frame from base 1. CDR1 SNHLY and CDR2 FYNNEI were looked up in the germline V gene. Total RNA from at least 9,000 sorted tetramer+ CD8 T cells was reverse transcribed into cDNA for TCR profiling. CDR3 regions were PCR-amplified with primers annealing to V and J regions, and unique molecular identifiers were added to track templates. The immunoSEQ platform, including its sequencing and error-correction standards, was used to profile TCRalpha and TCRbeta chains. The study's own analysis went as follows. Clonal copy numbers were corrected for sequencing and PCR errors, and CDR3s were defined according to IMGT conventions. Only productive rearrangements were analyzed, using immunoSEQ Analyzer versions 2.0 and 3.0, with gene-pairing frequencies processed further in Microsoft Excel. V-J pairings were visualized as Circos plots, and CDR3 motifs were found with MEME plus a custom motifSearch program. The OLGA algorithm was used to calculate the probability of generation of TCR sequences. Clonotypes seen at both visits were designated persistent, clonotypes seen only acutely were designated nonpersistent, and clonotypes seen only at convalescence were designated de novo. An amino acid clonotype used by more than one donor was defined as a public TCR. TCRdb took over this immuneACCESS table, retaining in-frame rearrangements with V and J assigned. Such tables are incomplete; in checked studies, under half of the missing clones stem from an unresolved V gene, and the remainder is unexplained. The V and J calls and clone size are taken from that table; D and trimming were inferred from the DNA. Present in this sample are 7,000 to 8,000 clones, less than 30% of which were seen just once. The top ten hold 28% of the sample.

Per the publication, the time point label means: acute infectious mononucleosis, at clinical presentation within 2 weeks of symptom onset (visit 1). CD8 T cell responses to two immunodominant EBV epitopes, BRLF1 109 (YVL-BR) and BMLF1 280 (GLC-BM), were tracked in the study over primary infection. A positive serum heterophile antibody test and EBV viral capsid antigen-specific IgM indicated primary EBV infection. Total CD8 T cells were first enriched from PBMCs by magnetic positive selection (MACS). Live CD3+ CD8+ tetramer+ cells were sorted on a FACSAria III to over 85% purity. Cells were sorted with a PE-conjugated tetramer loaded with the BRLF1 109-117 peptide. Directly ex vivo after tetramer sorting, the TCR repertoires of EBV epitope-specific CD8 T cells were deep-sequenced at acute infection and at convalescence. Three people aged roughly 18 to 29 with clinical acute infectious mononucleosis and laboratory evidence of primary EBV infection were used as donors. Heparinized peripheral blood was collected once when donors presented clinically with mononucleosis symptoms and a second time roughly 6 months afterward. PBMCs were isolated by Ficoll-Paque density gradient centrifugation.

The receptor chain draws on TRBV2 and TRBJ2-5; the D gene cannot be named for sure. This sample comprised EBV YVL epitope tetramer+ CD8+ T cells sorted from PBMCs, obtained during acute infectious mononucleosis. The cell subset or site label on this specimen signifies: CD8 T cells binding a tetramer with EBV BRLF1 109-117 peptide (YVL-BR). The clonotype originates from a woman younger than 35 with infectious mononucleosis caused by EBV. The CDR3 loop reads CATSDYGEETQYF. The DNA sequence is as follows: TGTGCCACCAGTGATTACGGAGAAGAGACCCAGTACTTC.